This T cell receptor (beta chain) emerged from a study of OX40 agonist ivuxolimab in advanced cancers. Study-level results: Clones of CD4+ and CD8+ blood T cells grew by week 6 at doses of 0.1 to 3.0 mg/kg.

Profiled with immunoSEQ multiplex PCR; TCRdb holds only in-frame clones, not every one. The top ten clones hold approximately 0.25% of a sample with 60,000 to 100,000 clones, around 86% of them seen once. Comment on this clone: Its antigen is currently unknown. The sample carries other DNA sequences with the same CDR3.

Germline-derived CDR1 and CDR2 are MNHEY and SVGAGI. With V trimmed by 5 bases and J by 5 bases, 6 bases remained unmatched. The CDR3 is made up of 15 amino acids. The sequenced sample was CD4+ or CD8+ T cells sorted from blood, obtained in a trial of the OX40 agonist ivuxolimab. This clonotype was sampled from an adult with an advanced solid tumor such as melanoma, head and neck, liver or kidney cancer. The V gene is TRBV6-5, the J gene TRBJ1-6, with TRBD1 identical over 7 bases. The CDR3 nucleotides read TGTGCCAGCAGTCCCAGAGACAGGGATAATTCACCCCTCCACTTT. It specifies CASSPRDRDNSPLHF.